Each of the 28 T cell receptor beta chains below was sequenced from the same sample in a study of blood T cell repertoires in COVID-19. The repertoire was sequenced with immunoSEQ multiplex PCR; TCRdb's copy has only in-frame clones and lacks some. The data show some 200,000 clones, over 70% seen once. The source material was peripheral blood. The receptors shown here come from a woman aged 70-85 years with acute or convalescent COVID-19.

Comments on this clone: Mismatch with germline at one junction end may stem from a read error. The V call is TRBV7-2, the J call TRBJ2-1; D uncertain. Germline V gene data show CDR1 as SGHTA and CDR2 as FQGNSA. The CDR3 is 14 amino acids. The CDR3 nucleotides are TGTGCCAGCAACTTAGGTGGTAGTTACAATGAGCAGTTCTTC. This sequence encodes CASNLGGSYNEQFF.

The chain recombines TRBV19 with TRBJ1-5, with TRBD1 identical over 8 bases. Germline V CDR1 and CDR2: LNHDA, SQIVND (reference sequence). V lost 4 bases to trimming and J lost 4 bases; unmatched junction nucleotides: 6. This CDR3 contains 15 residues. CDR3 DNA: TGTGCCAGTAGTACCGGACAGGGTATGAATCAGCCCCAGCATTTT. Amino acid sequence: CASSTGQGMNQPQHF.

The V gene is TRBV20-1, the J gene TRBJ1-2; tentative D call: TRBD1 (5 bases). Between the trimmed V and J ends, which lost 3 bases and 8 bases, there was a span of 13 bases. Germline lookup yields CDR1 DFQATT and CDR2 SNEGSKA (reference sequence). This CDR3 comprises 12 residues. The CDR3 sequence: CSASPFRVGYTF. In DNA form, the CDR3 reads TGCAGTGCTAGTCCTTTCAGGGTGGGCTACACCTTC.

The chain carries TRBV7-2 and TRBJ1-1; D unresolved. CDR3 length: 14 residues. Looked up from germline, CDR1 is SGHTA and CDR2 is FQGNSA. V gave up 5 bases and J gave up 8 bases, with 18 bases separating them. The CDR3 DNA reads TGTGCCAGCAGCCTTTTTTCAAGTCACATGGAAGCTTTCTTT. Translation gives CASSLFSSHMEAFF.

This chain connects TRBV4-2 to TRBJ2-2; the match to TRBD2 covers 12 bases. The germline gives CDR1 LGHNA, CDR2 YNFKEQ. With 3 bases clipped from V and 6 bases from J, the junction kept 8 bases outside the gene matches. This CDR3 region has 17 residues. The CDR3, as DNA: TGTGCCAGCAGCCACTCACTAGCGGGGGGACTTTCCGGGGAGCTGTTTTTT. The encoded protein is CASSHSLAGGLSGELFF.

The V call is TRBV18, the J call TRBJ2-2, with D hard to call. CDR1 KGHSH and CDR2 LQKENI come from the germline V gene. The ends were cut back, 2 bases at V and 4 bases at J, with 8 bases in the middle. This CDR3 spans 14 amino acids. Here the CDR3 DNA reads TGTGCCAGCTCACCAAACGAGTTCACCGGGGAGCTGTTTTTT. Its protein product is CASSPNEFTGELFF.

This chain uses TRBV24-1 with TRBJ2-2, with D tentatively TRBD1 (5 bases). V gave up 0 bases and J gave up 0 bases, with 10 bases separating them. Germline loops: CDR1 KGHDR, CDR2 SFDVKD. This CDR3 has 17 amino acids. The CDR3, as DNA: TGTGCCACCAGTGATTTGAAAGGACACGCGAACACCGGGGAGCTGTTTTTT. This sequence encodes CATSDLKGHANTGELFF.

The rearrangement links TRBV10-2 to TRBJ1-1; no clear D. V lost 6 bases and J lost 5, with 10 bases in between. The CDR3 covers 12 residues. Germline-derived CDR1 and CDR2 are WSHSY and SAAADI. CDR3 amino acids: CASSDIRTEAFF. CDR3 nucleotides: TGCGCCAGCAGCGACATCAGAACTGAAGCTTTCTTT.

The genes are TRBV19 and TRBJ2-7; weak D call: TRBD2 (6 bases). Trimming cost V 1 base and J 0 bases, with 7 bases left between them. This CDR3 spans 14 amino acids. CDR1 and CDR2 (germline): LNHDA, SQIVND (reference sequence). CDR3 coding DNA: TGTGCCAGTAGTATAGTGGGGGGCTCCTACGAGCAGTACTTC. It yields the protein CASSIVGGSYEQYF.

The chain links TRBV11-2 to TRBJ2-7, with D possibly matching TRBD1 (6 bases). The CDR3 has 13 amino acids. Germline V gene sequence: CDR1 SGHAT, CDR2 FQNNGV. V was trimmed by 11 bases and J by 4 bases, leaving 18 bases between them. CDR3 sequence reads: CASAVGRGYEQYF. The CDR3 nucleotides are TGTGCCTCAGCAGTCGGCAGGGGTTACGAGCAGTACTTC.

The gene calls are TRBV10-1 and TRBJ1-1, with 8 bases fitting TRBD1. CDR3 size: 16 residues. With V trimmed by 2 bases and J by 5 bases, 10 bases remained unmatched. Germline CDR1 reads WNHNN; CDR2 reads SYGVQD (reference sequence). CDR3 loop: CASSERTGPLVTEAFF. The CDR3 DNA sequence: TGCGCCAGCAGTGAGCGGACAGGGCCCTTGGTGACTGAAGCTTTCTTT.

The chain is built from TRBV4-3 and TRBJ2-3, with 9 bases lining up with TRBD1. This CDR3 region has 15 residues. With 0 bases clipped from V and 6 bases from J, the junction kept 4 bases outside the gene matches. Germline V gene sequence: CDR1 LGHNA, CDR2 YSLEER. Here the CDR3 DNA reads TGCGCCAGCAGCCAAGAAGGGGACAGGGCGGATACGCAGTATTTT. It codes for CASSQEGDRADTQYF.

This clone was recorded once. The rearrangement uses TRBV4-3 and TRBJ2-7; 10 nucleotides match TRBD2. The CDR3 consists of 15 residues. With V trimmed by 8 bases and J by 3 bases, 10 bases remained unmatched. Germline V gene sequence: CDR1 LGHNA, CDR2 YSLEER. The CDR3 is CASSLLAGANYEQYF. For the CDR3, the DNA is TGCGCCAGCTCACTCCTAGCGGGGGCGAACTACGAGCAGTACTTC.

The chain carries TRBV10-3 and TRBJ1-5; weak D call: TRBD1 (5 bases). Germline lookup yields CDR1 ENHRY and CDR2 SYGVKD. The CDR3 runs 12 residues. Trimming cost V 4 bases and J 11 bases, with 12 bases left between them. The CDR3 DNA reads TGTGCCATCAGTGGTTCTCCGGGGGCCCAGCATTTT. Translating gives CAISGSPGAQHF.

This clone has only one observation. The J gene is TRBJ2-3, the V gene TRBV6-5; D is uncertain. This CDR3 comprises 14 residues. Trimming took off 11 bases at V and 1 base at J, with 16 bases between the two ends. Germline-derived CDR1 and CDR2 are MNHEY and SVGAGI. In nucleotides, the CDR3 is TGTGCCGCCCCTCCCGCTCAGGGCACAGATACGCAGTATTTT. Residues: CAAPPAQGTDTQYF.

The chain uses TRBV10-1 and TRBJ1-6; 11 bases align to TRBD1. Germline V gene sequence: CDR1 WNHNN, CDR2 SYGVQD (reference sequence). J was trimmed by 10 bases and V by 5 bases; bases with no gene match: 1. The CDR3 runs to 13 residues. The CDR3 DNA follows: TGCGCCAGCAGTCGGACAGGGGGCTCACCCCTCCACTTT. This gives the protein CASSRTGGSPLHF.

The gene calls are TRBV19 and TRBJ1-3; D uncertain. Germline CDR1 reads LNHDA; CDR2 reads SQIVND (reference sequence). There are 15 residues in the CDR3. Trimming stripped 6 bases from V and 4 bases from J, with 16 bases between. The DNA for the CDR3 is TGTGCCAGTAGCACGACTTGGATTTCCGGAAACACCATATATTTT. Its protein is CASSTTWISGNTIYF.

This chain links TRBV5-1 with TRBJ2-3, with D perhaps matching TRBD1 (6 bases). The CDR3 extends over 16 amino acids. Trimming removed 5 bases from V and 4 bases from J, with 20 bases in between. The V gene's germline CDR1 is SGHRS and CDR2 YFSETQ. CDR3 DNA sequence: TGCGCCAGCAGGATGACCGGGACACTGGGGGCAGATACGCAGTATTTT. This gives the protein CASRMTGTLGADTQYF. The entire variable domain, with the rest obtained from reference TRBV5-1 and TRBJ2-3, is as follows: KAGVTQTPRYLIKTRGQQVTLSCSPISGHRSVSWYQQTPGQGLQFLFEYFSETQRNKGNFPGRFSGRQFSNSRSEMNVSTLELGDSALYLCASRMTGTLGADTQYFGPGTRLTVL.

The rearrangement uses TRBV7-2 and TRBJ2-7; no firm D call. Germline loops: CDR1 SGHTA, CDR2 FQGNSA. Trimming shortened V by 5 bases and J by 4 bases, and 9 bases separated the two germline ends. The length of the CDR3 is 12 residues. CDR3 loop: CASSLSRYEQYF. The CDR3 region has the DNA TGTGCCAGCAGCCTAAGTCGGTACGAGCAGTACTTC.

The chain is built from TRBV6-6 and TRBJ1-4; D remains unclear. Between the trimmed V and J ends, which lost 5 bases and 7 bases, there was a span of 11 bases. The length of the CDR3 is 13 residues. In germline, CDR1 is MNHNY, CDR2 SVGAGI (reference sequence). The CDR3 is CASSTRETEKLFF. CDR3 DNA sequence: TGTGCCAGCAGTACGCGGGAGACTGAAAAACTGTTTTTT.

The chain uses TRBV4-1 and TRBJ2-7; D is possibly TRBD1 (5 bases). CDR3 length: 13 amino acids. Trimming shortened V by 0 bases and J by 9 bases, and 12 bases separated the two germline ends. Germline V CDR1 and CDR2: MGHRA, YSYEKL. CDR3 in amino acids: CASSQDRRAVQYF. The CDR3 coding sequence is TGCGCCAGCAGCCAAGATCGCAGGGCGGTGCAGTACTTC.

V and J are TRBV5-1 and TRBJ2-5; 7 bases are shared with TRBD1. J was trimmed by 3 bases and V by 4 bases; bases with no gene match: 9. Germline V CDR1 and CDR2: SGHRS, YFSETQ. This CDR3 spans 15 amino acids. CDR3 in amino acids: CASSPQDRTKETQYF. As DNA, the CDR3 is TGCGCCAGCAGCCCCCAGGACAGGACGAAAGAGACCCAGTACTTC.

The chain employs TRBV5-4 and TRBJ1-4; TRBD1 aligns across 8 bases. Trimming cost V 4 bases and J 2 bases; bases outside gene matches: 4. This CDR3 has 15 residues. Per the germline V gene, CDR1 is SGHNT and CDR2 is YYREEE (reference sequence). The CDR3 coding sequence is TGTGCCAGCAGCACCGACAGGGGTACTAATGAAAAACTGTTTTTT. This translates into CASSTDRGTNEKLFF.

The chain is built from TRBV6-5 and TRBJ1-2, with 8 nucleotides matching TRBD1. The CDR3 has 13 amino acids. The V and J ends lost 6 bases and 2 bases, in that order; junction bases with no gene match: 2. Per the germline V gene, CDR1 is MNHEY and CDR2 is SVGAGI. CDR3 loop: CASSWDRNYGYTF. DNA for the CDR3: TGTGCCAGCAGCTGGGACAGGAACTATGGCTACACCTTC.

The V gene is TRBV5-5, the J gene TRBJ1-2; the D is unclear. V was cut by 2 bases and J by 2 bases, with 13 bases left in between. CDR3 length: 15 amino acids. The germline CDR1 and CDR2 sequences are SGHKS and YYEKEE (reference sequence). The CDR3 spells CASSFQTGGNYGYTF. The CDR3 coding sequence is TGTGCCAGCAGCTTTCAGACGGGAGGAAACTATGGCTACACCTTC.

The chain combines TRBV4-3 with TRBJ2-1; 10 bases are a match to TRBD2. The CDR3 is 16 residues long. The V segment lost 1 base and the J segment 5 bases; nucleotides outside the gene matches: 5. Germline V CDR1 and CDR2: LGHNA, YSLEER. CDR3: CASSQASGGLNNEQFF. The DNA of the CDR3 is TGCGCCAGCAGCCAAGCTAGCGGGGGCCTTAACAATGAGCAGTTCTTC.

V gene TRBV2 combines with J gene TRBJ1-6; 8 bases map to TRBD1. Germline values: CDR1 SNHLY, CDR2 FYNNEI. The CDR3 covers 15 residues. Trimming cost V 6 bases and J 10 bases; bases outside gene matches: 11. CDR3 DNA sequence: TGTGCCAGCAGGGGCCTGACAGGGGTCGGGTCACCCCTCCACTTT. Translating it yields CASRGLTGVGSPLHF.

This clone was observed a few times. The chain links TRBV6-1 to TRBJ1-2; no clear D gene. V shed 3 bases and J shed 8 bases, with 19 bases lying between them. Germline V CDR1 and CDR2: MNHNS, SASEGT. This CDR3 region has 15 residues. In nucleotides, the CDR3 is TGTGCCAGCAGTGAGGGCATCCTAACCCCAACCGGCTACACCTTC. This encodes CASSEGILTPTGYTF.